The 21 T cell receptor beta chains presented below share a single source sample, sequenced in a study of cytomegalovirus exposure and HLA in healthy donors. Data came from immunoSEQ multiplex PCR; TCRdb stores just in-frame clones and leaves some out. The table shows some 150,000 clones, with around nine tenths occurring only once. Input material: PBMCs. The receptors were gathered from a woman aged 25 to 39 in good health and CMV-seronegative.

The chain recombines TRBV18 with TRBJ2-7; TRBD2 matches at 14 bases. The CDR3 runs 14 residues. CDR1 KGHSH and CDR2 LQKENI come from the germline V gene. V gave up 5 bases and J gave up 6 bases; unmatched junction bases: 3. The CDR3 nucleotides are TGTGCCAGCTCATCGGGACTAGCGGGGGTCGAGCAGTACTTC. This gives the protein CASSSGLAGVEQYF.

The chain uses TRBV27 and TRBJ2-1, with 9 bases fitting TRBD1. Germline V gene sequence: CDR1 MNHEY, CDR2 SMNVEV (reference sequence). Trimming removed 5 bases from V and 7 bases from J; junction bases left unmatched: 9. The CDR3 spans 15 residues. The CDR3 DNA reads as TGTGCCAGCAGTGGGCCGGGACAGGGAGTGAATGAGCAGTTCTTC. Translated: CASSGPGQGVNEQFF.

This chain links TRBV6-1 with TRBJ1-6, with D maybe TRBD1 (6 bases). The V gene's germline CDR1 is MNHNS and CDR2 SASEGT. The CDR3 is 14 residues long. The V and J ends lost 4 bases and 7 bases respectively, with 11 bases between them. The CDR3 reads CASSGQGLNSPLHF. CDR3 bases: TGTGCCAGCAGTGGGCAGGGGCTGAATTCACCCCTCCACTTT.

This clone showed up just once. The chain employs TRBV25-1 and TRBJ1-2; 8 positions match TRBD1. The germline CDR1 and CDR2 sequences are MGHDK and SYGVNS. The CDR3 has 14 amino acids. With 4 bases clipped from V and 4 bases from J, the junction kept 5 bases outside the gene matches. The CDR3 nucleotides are TGTGCCAGCAGTGTGGACAGGGAGGTCTATGGCTACACCTTC. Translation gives CASSVDREVYGYTF.

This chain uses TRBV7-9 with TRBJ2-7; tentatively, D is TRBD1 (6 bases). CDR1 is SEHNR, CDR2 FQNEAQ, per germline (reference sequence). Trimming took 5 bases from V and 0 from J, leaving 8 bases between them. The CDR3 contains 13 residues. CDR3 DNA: TGTGCCAGCAGCACAGGGAGCTCCTACGAGCAGTACTTC. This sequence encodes CASSTGSSYEQYF.

As DNA, the CDR3 is TGCGCCAGCAGCTTGCCCCGGACAGGCCCCAACTATGGCTACACCTTC. Protein: CASSLPRTGPNYGYTF. The chain is built from TRBV5-1 and TRBJ1-2, with 7 bases lining up with TRBD1. The CDR3 spans 16 residues. J lost 2 bases, V lost 1 base, and 8 bases had no gene match. Germline V gives CDR1 SGHRS, CDR2 YFSETQ.

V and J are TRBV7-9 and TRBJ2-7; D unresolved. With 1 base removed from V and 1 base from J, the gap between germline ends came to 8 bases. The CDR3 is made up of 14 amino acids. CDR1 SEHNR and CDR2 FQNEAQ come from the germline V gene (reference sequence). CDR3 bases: TGTGCCAGCAGCTTAGTGACTTCTTCCTACGAGCAGTACTTC. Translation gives CASSLVTSSYEQYF.

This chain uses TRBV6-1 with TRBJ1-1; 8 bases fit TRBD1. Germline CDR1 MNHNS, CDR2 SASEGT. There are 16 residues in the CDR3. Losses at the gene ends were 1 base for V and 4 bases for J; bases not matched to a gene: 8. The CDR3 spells CASSEEAGGWITEAFF. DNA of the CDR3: TGTGCCAGCAGTGAAGAGGCAGGGGGCTGGATCACTGAAGCTTTCTTT.

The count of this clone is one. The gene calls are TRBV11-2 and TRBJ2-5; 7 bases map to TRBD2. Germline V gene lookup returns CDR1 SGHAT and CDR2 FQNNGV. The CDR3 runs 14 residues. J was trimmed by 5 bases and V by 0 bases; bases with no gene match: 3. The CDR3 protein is CASSLDMGGETQYF. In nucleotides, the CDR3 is TGTGCCAGCAGCTTAGATATGGGGGGGGAGACCCAGTACTTC.

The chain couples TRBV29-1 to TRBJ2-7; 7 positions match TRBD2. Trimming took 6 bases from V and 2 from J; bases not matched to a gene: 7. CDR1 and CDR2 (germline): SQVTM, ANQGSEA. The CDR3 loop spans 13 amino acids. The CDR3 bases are TGCAGCGTCCGAGCGGGGACCCCCTACGAGCAGTACTTC. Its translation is CSVRAGTPYEQYF.

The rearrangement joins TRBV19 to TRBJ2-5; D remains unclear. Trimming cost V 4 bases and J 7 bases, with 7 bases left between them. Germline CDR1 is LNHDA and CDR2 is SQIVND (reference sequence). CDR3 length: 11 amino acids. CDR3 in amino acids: CASSTPGTQYF. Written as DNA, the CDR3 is TGTGCCAGTAGTACCCCCGGGACCCAGTACTTC.

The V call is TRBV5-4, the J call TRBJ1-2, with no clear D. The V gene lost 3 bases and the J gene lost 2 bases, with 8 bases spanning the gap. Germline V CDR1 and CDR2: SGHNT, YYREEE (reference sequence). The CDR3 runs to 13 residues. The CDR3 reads CASSSTVNYGYTF. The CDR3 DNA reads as TGTGCCAGCAGCTCAACGGTGAACTATGGCTACACCTTC.

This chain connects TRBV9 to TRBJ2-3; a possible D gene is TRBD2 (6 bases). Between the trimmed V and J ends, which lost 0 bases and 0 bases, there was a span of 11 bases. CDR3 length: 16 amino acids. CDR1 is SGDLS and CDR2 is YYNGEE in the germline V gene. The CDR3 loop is CASSVGGVASTDTQYF. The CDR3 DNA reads TGTGCCAGCAGCGTAGGGGGGGTAGCGAGCACAGATACGCAGTATTTT.

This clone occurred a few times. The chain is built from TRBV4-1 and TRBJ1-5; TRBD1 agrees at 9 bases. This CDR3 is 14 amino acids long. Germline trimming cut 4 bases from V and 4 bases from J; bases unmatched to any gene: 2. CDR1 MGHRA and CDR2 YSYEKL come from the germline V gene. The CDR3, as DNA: TGCGCCAGCAGCCCCGGGACAGGGAATCAGCCCCAGCATTTT. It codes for CASSPGTGNQPQHF.

The CDR3 DNA reads as TGTGCCAGCAGTGACTCAGGGGATAACACTGAAGCTTTCTTT. It yields the protein CASSDSGDNTEAFF. The V call is TRBV25-1, the J call TRBJ1-1; perhaps TRBD1 as D (6 bases). V lost 3 bases, J lost 2 bases, and 10 bases lay in between. The CDR3 totals 14 residues. Germline lookup yields CDR1 MGHDK and CDR2 SYGVNS.

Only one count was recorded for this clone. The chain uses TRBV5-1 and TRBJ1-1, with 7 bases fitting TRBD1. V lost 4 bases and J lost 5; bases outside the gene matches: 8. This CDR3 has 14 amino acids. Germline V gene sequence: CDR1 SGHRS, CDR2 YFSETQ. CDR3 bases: TGCGCCAGCAGCCACAGGGGTAAAGGGACTGAAGCTTTCTTT. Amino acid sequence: CASSHRGKGTEAFF.

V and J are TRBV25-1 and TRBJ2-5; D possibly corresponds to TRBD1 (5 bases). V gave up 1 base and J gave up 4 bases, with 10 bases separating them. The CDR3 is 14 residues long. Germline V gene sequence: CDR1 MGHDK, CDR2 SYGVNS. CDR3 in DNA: TGTGCCAGCAGTGAATTTGGGGCCGGAGAGACCCAGTACTTC. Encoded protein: CASSEFGAGETQYF. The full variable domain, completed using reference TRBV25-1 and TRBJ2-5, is EADIYQTPRYLVIGTGKKITLECSQTMGHDKMYWYQQDPGMELHLIHYSYGVNSTEKGDLSSESTVSRIRTEHFPLTLESARPSHTSQYLCASSEFGAGETQYFGPGTRLLVL.

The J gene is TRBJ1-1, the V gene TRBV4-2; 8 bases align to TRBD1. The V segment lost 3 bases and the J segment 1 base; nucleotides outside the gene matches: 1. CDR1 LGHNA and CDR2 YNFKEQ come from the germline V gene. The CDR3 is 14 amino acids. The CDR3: CASSHGTGNTEAFF. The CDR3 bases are TGTGCCAGCAGCCACGGGACAGGGAACACTGAAGCTTTCTTT.

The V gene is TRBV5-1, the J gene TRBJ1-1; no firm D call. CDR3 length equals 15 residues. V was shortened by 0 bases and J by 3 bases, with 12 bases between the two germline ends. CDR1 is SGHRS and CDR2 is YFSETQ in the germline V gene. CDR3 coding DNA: TGCGCCAGCAGCTTGGAGTTGCCCCCGGACACTGAAGCTTTCTTT. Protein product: CASSLELPPDTEAFF.

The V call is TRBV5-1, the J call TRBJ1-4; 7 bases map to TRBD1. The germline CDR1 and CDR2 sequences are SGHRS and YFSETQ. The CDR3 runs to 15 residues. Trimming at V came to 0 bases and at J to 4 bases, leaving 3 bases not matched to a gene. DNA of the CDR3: TGCGCCAGCAGCTTGGGGGACAGTCGTAATGAAAAACTGTTTTTT. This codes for CASSLGDSRNEKLFF.

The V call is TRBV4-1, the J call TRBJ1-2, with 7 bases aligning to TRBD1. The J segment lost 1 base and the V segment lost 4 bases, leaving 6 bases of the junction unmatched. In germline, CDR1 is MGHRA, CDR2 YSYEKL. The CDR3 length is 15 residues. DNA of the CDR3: TGCGCCAGCAGCCCCACGTGGGACAGTAACTATGGCTACACCTTC. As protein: CASSPTWDSNYGYTF.